The TCR beta chain under discussion was sequenced for a study of early T cells in non-severe SARS-CoV-2 infection. Study summary: Unsorted whole-blood RNA was sequenced in bulk, leaving chains unpaired.

Findings of the study overall: Clonotype matching in VDJdb favored anti-spike CD8 responses and did not capture private and CD4 specificities.

With regard to this clonotype: Its matching antigen is unknown.

Germline values: CDR1 LNHDA, CDR2 SQIVND (reference sequence). The V gene lost 5 bases and the J gene lost 4 bases, with 14 bases spanning the gap. This CDR3 comprises 15 residues. cDNA molecules, individually, were tagged with unique molecular identifiers. Each CDR3 protein gets one entry after TCRdb re-called the 5' RACE reads with MiXCR. The repertoire holds about 46,000 distinct CDR3 sequences, with 5.4% as singletons. This sequence was found in an adult who was a healthcare worker with PCR-confirmed SARS-CoV-2 infection or an uninfected control (not recorded which). The chain combines TRBV19 with TRBJ1-4; no clear D gene. The sample was whole blood, taken at baseline. CDR3: CASSPPGALNEKLFF. The DNA for the CDR3 is TGTGCCAGTAGTCCTCCAGGAGCCCTTAATGAAAAACTGTTTTTT.